This TCR beta chain was obtained from a study of blood T cell repertoires in COVID-19. Across the whole study: The United States, Italy and Spain were the sources of the acute and convalescent COVID-19 samples. Sources were T cells, B-cell-depleted T cells, or PBMCs; the material itself was cDNA or gDNA.

As originally analysed: Using reference gene primer amplification, nucleated cell counts were estimated. Sequencing used immunoSEQ multiplex PCR; TCRdb keeps in-frame clones, though not all of them. From that table come the V and J calls and clone size; the DNA was used to work out D and trimming. The sample comprises about 80,000 clones, about 68% of which are singletons, and 5.7% rests with the top ten. Germline V lookup: CDR1 LGHDT, CDR2 YNNKEL (reference sequence). This CDR3 is 16 amino acids long. The junction had 6 bases not matched to a gene; V was cut back by 4 bases and J by 0 bases. Sequencing used peripheral blood. The clonotype originates from a man aged 45-65 years with active or convalescent COVID-19. The chain uses TRBV3-1 (or the pseudogene TRBV3-2) and TRBJ1-3; TRBD1 matches 7 bases. The CDR3 DNA follows: TGTGCCAGCAGCCCCCTGGAGGGGGCCTCTGGAAACACCATATATTTT. It translates to CASSPLEGASGNTIYF.